This T cell receptor beta chain was retrieved from a study of preoperative IRX-2 immunotherapy in early breast cancer. Using immunoSEQ multiplex PCR, the repertoire was profiled, and TCRdb retains in-frame clones only, with some absent. Among about 25,000 clones listed, 75% to 85% were seen once. Treatment defined: preoperative locoregional IRX-2 cytokine immunotherapy. Patients received preoperative, locoregional IRX-2 cytokine immunotherapy in a phase Ib study. V trimming: 5 bases; J trimming: 3 bases; junction bases outside the gene matches: 6. Germline CDR1 and CDR2: SGHVS and FNYEAQ. The CDR3 has 14 amino acids.

Sequencing used lymph node tissue, obtained after IRX-2 immunotherapy. V is TRBV7-6 and J is TRBJ1-1; TRBD1 matches at 7 bases. This clonotype was sampled from a human donor with breast cancer. CDR3: CASSAAGTDTEAFF. As DNA, the CDR3 is TGTGCCAGCAGCGCAGCCGGGACAGACACTGAAGCTTTCTTT.